The 8 T cell receptor beta chains in this list originate from one sample, sequenced in a study of blood T cell repertoires in COVID-19. This table comes from immunoSEQ multiplex PCR, and its TCRdb copy is limited to in-frame clones, with some not included. The table includes approximately 500,000 clones, less than 90% detected once. What was sequenced was peripheral blood. These receptors were taken from a woman aged 45-60 years with COVID-19, enrolled during active disease.

CDR3 DNA: TGCGCCAGCAGCCGGGACATTAACACTGAAGCTTTCTTT. This codes for CASSRDINTEAFF. The gene calls are TRBV5-1 and TRBJ1-1; TRBD1 is a possible D gene (6 bases). Trimming removed 4 bases at V and 2 bases at J, with 9 bases between. This CDR3 region has 13 residues. Germline CDR1 and CDR2: SGHRS and YFSETQ.

The V call is TRBV4-1, the J call TRBJ1-2; 10 nucleotides line up with TRBD1. The germline gives CDR1 MGHRA, CDR2 YSYEKL. With V trimmed by 0 bases and J by 4 bases, 23 bases remained unmatched. The CDR3 contains 22 residues. The CDR3 sequence is CASSQDHFEGSERTGGRYGYTF. The CDR3 nucleotides are TGCGCCAGCAGCCAAGATCATTTTGAGGGGTCAGAAAGGACAGGGGGTCGCTATGGCTACACCTTC.

This chain uses TRBV6-5 with TRBJ1-2; 7 positions agree with TRBD1. With V trimmed by 0 bases and J by 5 bases, 9 bases remained unmatched. Germline-derived CDR1 and CDR2 are MNHEY and SVGAGI. This CDR3 region has 16 residues. The CDR3 DNA reads TGTGCCAGCAGTTACTCCGAACAGGGGAGACGGTATGGCTACACCTTC. Amino acids: CASSYSEQGRRYGYTF.

The J gene is TRBJ2-5, the V gene TRBV11-2, with TRBD2 as a possible D gene (5 bases). The CDR3 spans 17 residues. The germline CDR1 and CDR2 sequences are SGHAT and FQNNGV. The V and J ends lost 6 bases and 2 bases respectively, with 22 bases between them. This chain's CDR3 is CASSRSGGYDPQETQYF. The CDR3 region has the DNA TGTGCCAGCAGTCGTTCTGGAGGATACGATCCTCAAGAGACCCAGTACTTC.

V is TRBV18 and J is TRBJ1-5, with a tentative D call TRBD1 (5 bases). CDR3 length: 15 residues. From germline, CDR1 is KGHSH and CDR2 LQKENI. The V and J ends lost 3 bases and 1 base respectively, with 10 bases between them. CDR3 sequence (DNA): TGTGCCAGCTCACCGGAGGGGATGAGCAATCAGCCCCAGCATTTT. Its translation: CASSPEGMSNQPQHF. Full variable domain (remainder filled in from reference TRBV18 and TRBJ1-5): NAGVMQNPRHLVRRRGQEARLRCSPMKGHSHVYWYRQLPEEGLKFMVYLQKENIIDESGMPKERFSAEFPKEGPSILRIQQVVRGDSAAYFCASSPEGMSNQPQHFGDGTRLSIL.

The chain links TRBV5-6 to TRBJ1-6; TRBD1 matches 8 bases. This CDR3 region has 17 residues. Germline V gene lookup returns CDR1 SGHDT and CDR2 YYEEEE. V was clipped by 3 bases and J by 8 bases; unmatched bases: 13. This chain's CDR3 is CASSWAGTGSADSPLHF. DNA of the CDR3: TGTGCCAGCAGCTGGGCCGGGACAGGATCGGCGGATTCACCCCTCCACTTT.

The count of this clone is one. V gene TRBV5-8 combines with J gene TRBJ2-7, with D possibly matching TRBD1 (7 bases). This CDR3 comprises 14 residues. Trimming took off 6 bases at V and 6 bases at J, with 19 bases between the two ends. CDR1 is SGHTS and CDR2 is YDEGEE in the germline V gene. CDR3 sequence (DNA): TGTGCCAGCAATCCGTTGACAGGGAGGTTCGAGCAGTACTTC. This gives the protein CASNPLTGRFEQYF.

The chain employs TRBV5-1 and TRBJ2-7, with D possibly matching TRBD2 (5 bases). The CDR3 contains 15 residues. V gave up 1 base and J gave up 3 bases, with 14 bases separating them. Germline CDR1 SGHRS, CDR2 YFSETQ. Here the CDR3 DNA reads TGCGCCAGCAGCTTGTTCGCCTCCGGAGGCTACGAGCAGTACTTC. Its protein is CASSLFASGGYEQYF.